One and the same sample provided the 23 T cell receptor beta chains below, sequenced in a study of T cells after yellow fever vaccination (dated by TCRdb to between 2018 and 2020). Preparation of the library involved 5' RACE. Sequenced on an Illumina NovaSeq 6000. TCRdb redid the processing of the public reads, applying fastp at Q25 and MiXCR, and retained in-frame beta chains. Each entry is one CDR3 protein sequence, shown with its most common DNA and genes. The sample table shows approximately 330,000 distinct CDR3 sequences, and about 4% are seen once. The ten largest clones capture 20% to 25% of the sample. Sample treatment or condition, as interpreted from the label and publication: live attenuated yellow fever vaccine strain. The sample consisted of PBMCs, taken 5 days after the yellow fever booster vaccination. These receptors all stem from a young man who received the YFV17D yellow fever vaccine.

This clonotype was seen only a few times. The CDR3 nucleotides are TGTGCCAGCAGTTATGGGGGTCAGAACACTGAAGCTTTCTTT. Translating gives CASSYGGQNTEAFF. The rearrangement joins TRBV6-2 or TRBV6-3 to TRBJ1-1, with D possibly matching TRBD1 (5 bases). The CDR3 is 14 residues long. V gave up 3 bases and J gave up 1 base, with 9 bases separating them. CDR1 is MNHEY, CDR2 SVGEGT, per germline.

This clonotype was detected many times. The CDR3 region has the DNA TGCGCCAGCAGCCAAGGGGCGGGGGGAGACACAGATACGCAGTATTTT. Its translation is CASSQGAGGDTDTQYF. The chain recombines TRBV4-3 with TRBJ2-3, with 8 bases identical to TRBD2. V shed 1 base, J shed 2 bases, and the junction held 5 bases outside the gene matches. This CDR3 comprises 16 residues. CDR1 is LGHNA and CDR2 is YSLEER in the germline V gene.

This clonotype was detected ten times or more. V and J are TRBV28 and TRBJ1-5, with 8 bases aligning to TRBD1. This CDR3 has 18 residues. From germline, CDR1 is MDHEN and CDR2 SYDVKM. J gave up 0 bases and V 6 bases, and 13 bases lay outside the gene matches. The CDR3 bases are TGTGCCAGCAGCCGCGCGGACAGGGCTTACTATAGCAATCAGCCCCAGCATTTT. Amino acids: CASSRADRAYYSNQPQHF.

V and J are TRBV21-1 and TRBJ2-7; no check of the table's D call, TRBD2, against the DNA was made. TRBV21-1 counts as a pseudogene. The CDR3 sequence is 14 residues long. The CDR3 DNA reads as TGTGCCAGCAGCACTCCGCTTACGGAGGGAGAGCAGTACGTC. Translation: CASSTPLTEGEQYV.

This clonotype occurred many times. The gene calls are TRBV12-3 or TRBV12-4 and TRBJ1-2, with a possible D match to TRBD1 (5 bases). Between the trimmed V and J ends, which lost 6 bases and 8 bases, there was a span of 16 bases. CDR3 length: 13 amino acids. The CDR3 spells CASSYTSGMGYTF. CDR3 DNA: TGTGCCAGCAGCTATACCTCAGGGATGGGCTACACCTTC.

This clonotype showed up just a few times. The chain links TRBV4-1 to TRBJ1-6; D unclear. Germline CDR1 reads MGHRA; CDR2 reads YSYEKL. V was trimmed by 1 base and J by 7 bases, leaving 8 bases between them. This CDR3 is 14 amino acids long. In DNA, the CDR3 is TGCGCCAGCAGCCAAGTAAGAGGGAATTCACCCCTCCACTTT. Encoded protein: CASSQVRGNSPLHF.

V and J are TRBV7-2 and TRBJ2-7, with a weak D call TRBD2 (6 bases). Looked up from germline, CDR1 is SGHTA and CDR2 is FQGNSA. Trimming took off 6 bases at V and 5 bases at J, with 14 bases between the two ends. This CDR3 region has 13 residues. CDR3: CASRRGLQNEQYF. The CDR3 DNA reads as TGTGCCAGCAGAAGGGGACTCCAAAACGAGCAGTACTTC.

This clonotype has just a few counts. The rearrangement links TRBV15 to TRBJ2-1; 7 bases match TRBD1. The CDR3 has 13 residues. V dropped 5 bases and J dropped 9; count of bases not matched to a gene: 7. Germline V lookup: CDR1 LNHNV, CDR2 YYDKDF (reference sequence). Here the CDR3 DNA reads TGTGCCACCAGCGGGACAAACAGGGGTGAGCAGTTCTTC. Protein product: CATSGTNRGEQFF.

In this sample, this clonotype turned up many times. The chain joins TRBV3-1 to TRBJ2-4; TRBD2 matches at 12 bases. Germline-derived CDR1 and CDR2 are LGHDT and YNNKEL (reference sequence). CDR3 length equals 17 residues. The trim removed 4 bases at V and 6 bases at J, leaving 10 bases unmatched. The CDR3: CASSRDGLAGRGNIQYF. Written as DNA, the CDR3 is TGTGCCAGCAGCCGAGATGGACTAGCGGGGAGGGGAAACATTCAGTACTTC.

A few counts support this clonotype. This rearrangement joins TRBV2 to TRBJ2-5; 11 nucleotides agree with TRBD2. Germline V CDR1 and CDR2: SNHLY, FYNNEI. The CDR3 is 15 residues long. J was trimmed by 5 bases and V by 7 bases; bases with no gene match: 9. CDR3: CASTGSGGASETQYF. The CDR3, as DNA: TGTGCCAGCACTGGTAGCGGGGGGGCTAGTGAGACCCAGTACTTC.

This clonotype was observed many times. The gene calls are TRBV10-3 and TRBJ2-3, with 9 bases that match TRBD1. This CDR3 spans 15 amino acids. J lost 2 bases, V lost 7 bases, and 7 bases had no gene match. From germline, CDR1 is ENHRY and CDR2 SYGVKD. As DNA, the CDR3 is TGTGCCATCAACCCGGGACAGGGATACACAGATACGCAGTATTTT. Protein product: CAINPGQGYTDTQYF.

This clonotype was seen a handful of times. The chain's CDR3 is CASSQGGTGTSGSPLHF. CDR3 in DNA: TGTGCCAGCAGCCAAGGCGGGACAGGGACTTCGGGTTCACCCCTCCACTTT. The V call is TRBV4-2, the J call TRBJ1-6, with 9 positions matching TRBD1. Germline CDR1 LGHNA, CDR2 YNFKEQ. The junction had 10 bases not matched to a gene; V was cut back by 1 base and J by 9 bases. This CDR3 region has 17 residues.

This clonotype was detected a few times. The DNA for the CDR3 is TGCGCCAGCAGACCCGGGACAGGGGAAAATGAGCAGTTCTTC. It codes for CASRPGTGENEQFF. This chain links TRBV5-1 with TRBJ2-1, with 10 bases matching TRBD1. The CDR3 extends over 14 amino acids. Germline CDR1 SGHRS, CDR2 YFSETQ. V lost 5 bases and J lost 7; bases outside the gene matches: 6.

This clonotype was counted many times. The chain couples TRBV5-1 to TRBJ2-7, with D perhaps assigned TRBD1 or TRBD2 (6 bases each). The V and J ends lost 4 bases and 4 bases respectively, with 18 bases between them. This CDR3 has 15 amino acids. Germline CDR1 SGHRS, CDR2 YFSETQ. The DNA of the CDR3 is TGCGCCAGCAGCGGAGGGGGAAGTGGGCGATACGAGCAGTACTTC. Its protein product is CASSGGGSGRYEQYF.

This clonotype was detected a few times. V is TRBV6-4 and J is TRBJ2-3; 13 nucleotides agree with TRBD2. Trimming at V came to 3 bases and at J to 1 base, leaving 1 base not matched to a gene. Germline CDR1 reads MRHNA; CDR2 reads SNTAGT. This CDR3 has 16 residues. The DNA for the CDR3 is TGTGCCAGCAGTGAGGGGACTAGCGGGGGCACAGATACGCAGTATTTT. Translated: CASSEGTSGGTDTQYF.

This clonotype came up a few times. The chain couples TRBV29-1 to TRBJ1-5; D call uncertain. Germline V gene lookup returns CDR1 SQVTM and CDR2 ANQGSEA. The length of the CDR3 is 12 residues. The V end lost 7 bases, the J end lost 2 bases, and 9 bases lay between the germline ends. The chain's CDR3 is CSAGDGNQPQHF. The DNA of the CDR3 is TGCAGCGCCGGCGACGGCAATCAGCCCCAGCATTTT. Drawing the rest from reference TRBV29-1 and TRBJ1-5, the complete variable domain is SAVISQKPSRDICQRGTSLTIQCQVDSQVTMMFWYRQQPGQSLTLIATANQGSEATYESGFVIDKFPISRPNLTFSTLTVSNMSPEDSSIYLCSAGDGNQPQHFGDGTRLSIL.

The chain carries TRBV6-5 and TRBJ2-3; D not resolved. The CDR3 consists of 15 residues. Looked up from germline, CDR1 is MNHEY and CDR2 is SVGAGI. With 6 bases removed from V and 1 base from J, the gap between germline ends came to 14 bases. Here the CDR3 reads CASRPQVPGTDTQYF. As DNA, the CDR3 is TGTGCCAGCAGGCCTCAGGTCCCCGGCACAGATACGCAGTATTTT.

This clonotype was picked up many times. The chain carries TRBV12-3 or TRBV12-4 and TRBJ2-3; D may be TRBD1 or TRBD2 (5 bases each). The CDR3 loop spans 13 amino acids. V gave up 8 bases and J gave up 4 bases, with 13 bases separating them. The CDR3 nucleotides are TGTGCCAGCGCCCGGGTGGGGGCAGATACGCAGTATTTT. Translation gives CASARVGADTQYF.

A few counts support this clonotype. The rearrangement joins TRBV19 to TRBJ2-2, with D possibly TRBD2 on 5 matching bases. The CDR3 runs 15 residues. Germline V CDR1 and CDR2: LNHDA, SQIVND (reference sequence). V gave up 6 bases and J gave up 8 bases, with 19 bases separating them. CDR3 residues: CASRTPASRGGELFF. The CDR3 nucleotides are TGTGCCAGTAGAACACCGGCCTCCCGCGGGGGGGAGCTGTTTTTT.

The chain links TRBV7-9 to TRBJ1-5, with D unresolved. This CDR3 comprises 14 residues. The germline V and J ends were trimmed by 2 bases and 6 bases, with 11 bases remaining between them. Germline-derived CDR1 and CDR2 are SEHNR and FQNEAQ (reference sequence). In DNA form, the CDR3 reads TGTGCCAGCAGCTTAATCGGGGAAAGTCAGCCCCAGCATTTT. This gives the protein CASSLIGESQPQHF.

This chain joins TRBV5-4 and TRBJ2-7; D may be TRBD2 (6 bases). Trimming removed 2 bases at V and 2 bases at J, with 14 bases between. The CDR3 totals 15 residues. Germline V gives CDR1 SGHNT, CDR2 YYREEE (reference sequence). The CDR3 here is CASSFGVAETYEQYF. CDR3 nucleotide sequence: TGTGCCAGCAGCTTTGGTGTAGCGGAAACCTACGAGCAGTACTTC.

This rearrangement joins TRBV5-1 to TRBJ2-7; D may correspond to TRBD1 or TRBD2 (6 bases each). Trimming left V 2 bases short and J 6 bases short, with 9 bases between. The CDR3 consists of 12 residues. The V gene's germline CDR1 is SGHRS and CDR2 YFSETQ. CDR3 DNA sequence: TGCGCCAGCAGCTTCGGGGGCTTCGAGCAGTACTTC. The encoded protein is CASSFGGFEQYF. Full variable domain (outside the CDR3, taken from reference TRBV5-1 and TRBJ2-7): KAGVTQTPRYLIKTRGQQVTLSCSPISGHRSVSWYQQTPGQGLQFLFEYFSETQRNKGNFPGRFSGRQFSNSRSEMNVSTLELGDSALYLCASSFGGFEQYFGPGTRLTVT.

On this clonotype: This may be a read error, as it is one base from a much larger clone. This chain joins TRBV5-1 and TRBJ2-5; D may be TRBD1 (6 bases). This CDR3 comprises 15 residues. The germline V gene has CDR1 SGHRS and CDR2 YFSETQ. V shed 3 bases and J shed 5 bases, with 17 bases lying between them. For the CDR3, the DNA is TGCGCCAGCAGCTCAGGGGCCCGGGATCGGGAGACCCAGTACTTC. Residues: CASSSGARDRETQYF.